Below are 5 T cell receptor beta chains sequenced from a single sample in a study of T cells after yellow fever vaccination. In TCRdb, the 5' RACE reads were re-called with MiXCR into one record per CDR3 protein. The profile covers approximately 61,000 distinct CDR3 sequences, with around 6.9% appearing a single time and about 40% taken by the ten largest. The specimen was CD8+ T cells sorted from PBMCs, collected on the day of the first yellow fever vaccination. The origin of the receptors is a man aged 18 to 35 who received the YFV17D yellow fever vaccine.

CDR3 loop: CASSYERGGYNEQFF. In DNA form, the CDR3 reads TGTGCCAGCAGTTACGAGCGGGGGGGGTACAATGAGCAGTTCTTC. The rearrangement uses TRBV6-5 and TRBJ2-1; 10 nucleotides agree with TRBD2. Germline CDR1 reads MNHEY; CDR2 reads SVGAGI. The CDR3 runs 15 residues. The junction had 2 bases not matched to a gene; V was cut back by 2 bases and J by 4 bases.

This clonotype showed up just a few times. V is TRBV7-3 and J is TRBJ2-1; D unclear. Germline CDR1 and CDR2: SGHTA and FQGTGA. The CDR3 is 15 residues long. The ends were cut back, 4 bases at V and 1 base at J, with 11 bases in the middle. Here the CDR3 reads CASSSHYTSYNEQFF. CDR3 in DNA: TGTGCCAGCAGCTCCCACTATACTTCCTACAATGAGCAGTTCTTC.

This clonotype was observed many times. The gene calls are TRBV28 and TRBJ2-6; 7 nucleotides agree with TRBD1. This CDR3 region has 15 residues. After removal of 5 bases from V and 0 bases from J, the junction contained 1 base not matched to a gene. Germline-derived CDR1 and CDR2 are MDHEN and SYDVKM. The CDR3: CASSGTVSGANVLTF. CDR3 DNA sequence: TGTGCCAGCAGTGGGACAGTCTCTGGGGCCAACGTCCTGACTTTC.

This clonotype was counted at least ten times. The V and J genes are TRBV4-1 and TRBJ1-4; 10 nucleotides align to TRBD1. The CDR3 covers 14 residues. From germline, CDR1 is MGHRA and CDR2 YSYEKL. The J segment lost 8 bases and the V segment lost 5 bases, leaving 5 bases of the junction unmatched. In nucleotides, the CDR3 is TGCGCCAGCAGCGCCGGGACAGGGGACGAAAAACTGTTTTTT. This sequence encodes CASSAGTGDEKLFF.

V usage is TRBV6-2 or TRBV6-3 and J usage is TRBJ2-7; 8 bases are a match to TRBD2. V was clipped by 7 bases and J by 7 bases; unmatched bases: 12. This CDR3 is 14 amino acids long. Germline-derived CDR1 and CDR2 are MNHEY and SVGEGT. The CDR3: CASKSGRMLQEQYV. In DNA, the CDR3 is TGTGCCAGCAAAAGCGGGAGAATGCTTCAAGAGCAGTACGTC.